These 19 T cell receptor beta chains originate from one sample sequenced in a study of beta chain features in type 1 diabetes. Expressed TCRB transcripts were sequenced because the isolated RNA had all been reverse transcribed beforehand. Repertoires were generated with immunoSEQ multiplex PCR, while TCRdb's copy carries only in-frame clones and drops some. The table has 300,000 to 350,000 clones, less than 15% seen once; the top ten hold about 6.6%. The sample consisted of central memory CD4+ T cells from blood. The origin of the receptors is a man aged 25 to 45 in good health.

This sequence joins TRBV28 and TRBJ2-5; TRBD2 matches at 7 bases. Per the germline V gene, CDR1 is MDHEN and CDR2 is SYDVKM. This CDR3 contains 15 residues. V lost 5 bases and J lost 2; bases outside the gene matches: 8. CDR3 nucleotides: TGTGCCAGCAGTGGGGAGGGCGGGGGACAAGAGACCCAGTACTTC. This gives the protein CASSGEGGGQETQYF.

The V and J genes are TRBV7-9 and TRBJ1-4; D remains ambiguous. Germline V lookup: CDR1 SEHNR, CDR2 FQNEAQ (reference sequence). This CDR3 comprises 14 residues. V lost 2 bases to trimming and J lost 0 bases, with 4 bases between them. The CDR3, as DNA: TGTGCCAGCAGCTTAACTCCAACTAATGAAAAACTGTTTTTT. It is translated as CASSLTPTNEKLFF.

The chain has TRBV6-1 and TRBJ1-5; 10 bases line up with TRBD1. V was clipped by 4 bases and J by 3 bases; unmatched bases: 3. The CDR3 length is 15 residues. Germline V gene data show CDR1 as MNHNS and CDR2 as SASEGT. In nucleotides, the CDR3 is TGTGCCAGCAGTGTCGGGACAGGGGTCAATCAGCCCCAGCATTTT. Encoded protein: CASSVGTGVNQPQHF.

The chain joins TRBV5-1 to TRBJ2-2; D perhaps matches TRBD1 (6 bases). There are 17 residues in the CDR3. With 4 bases removed from V and 1 base from J, the gap between germline ends came to 17 bases. Germline V gene lookup returns CDR1 SGHRS and CDR2 YFSETQ. The CDR3 nucleotides are TGCGCCAGCAGCCGGCGGAGCAGGGGCCAGAACACCGGGGAGCTGTTTTTT. It is translated as CASSRRSRGQNTGELFF.

Comment on this clone: Mismatch with germline at one junction end may stem from a read error. The J gene is TRBJ1-2, the V gene TRBV2, with TRBD1 as a possible D gene (5 bases). The CDR3 extends over 9 amino acids. Germline V gives CDR1 SNHLY, CDR2 FYNNEI. CDR3 in DNA: TGTGCCAGCGGGGCCTGGGGAATCTTC. It specifies CASGAWGIF.

This clone was observed a handful of times. The chain uses TRBV11-2 and TRBJ2-3; D is uncertain. V was pared by 5 bases and J by 10 bases, with 19 bases between. From germline, CDR1 is SGHAT and CDR2 FQNNGV. The CDR3 consists of 14 residues. In DNA form, the CDR3 reads TGTGCCAGCAGCCAAACCGCCGGAGTTCATGCGCAGTATTTT. It encodes CASSQTAGVHAQYF.

This clone occurred a few times. The genes are TRBV9 and TRBJ2-1; 13 nucleotides line up with TRBD2. Losses at the gene ends were 3 bases for V and 8 bases for J; bases not matched to a gene: 5. CDR1 and CDR2 (germline): SGDLS, YYNGEE. This CDR3 contains 15 residues. The CDR3 loop is CASSGTSGGAHEQFF. CDR3 sequence (DNA): TGTGCCAGCAGCGGTACTAGCGGGGGGGCCCATGAGCAGTTCTTC.

Many counts were recorded for this clone. This chain connects TRBV28 to TRBJ2-7; perhaps TRBD1 as D (7 bases). CDR3 length: 15 residues. Germline V gene data show CDR1 as MDHEN and CDR2 as SYDVKM. V was clipped by 1 base and J by 5 bases, with 15 bases between them. The CDR3: CASSLSLTGRNEQYV. The CDR3 DNA follows: TGTGCCAGCAGTTTATCGTTGACAGGGAGGAACGAGCAGTACGTC.

The chain recombines TRBV5-1 with TRBJ1-1; 10 bases fit TRBD1. Germline V CDR1 and CDR2: SGHRS, YFSETQ. The CDR3 totals 16 residues. V lost 7 bases to trimming and J lost 3 bases; unmatched junction nucleotides: 12. CDR3 bases: TGCGCCAGCCAAACAAGTACGGGACAGGGGCACACTGAAGCTTTCTTT. It yields the protein CASQTSTGQGHTEAFF.

This sequence joins TRBV18 and TRBJ2-5; 12 positions agree with TRBD2. The CDR3 is 15 residues long. Losses at the gene ends were 2 bases for V and 4 bases for J; bases not matched to a gene: 2. Germline V gene data show CDR1 as KGHSH and CDR2 as LQKENI. The CDR3 DNA reads as TGTGCCAGCTCACCAAGGGGACTAGCGGGAGAGACCCAGTACTTC. Amino acids: CASSPRGLAGETQYF.

The chain couples TRBV15 to TRBJ2-1; 12 bases are a match to TRBD1. V lost 4 bases to trimming and J lost 12 bases; unmatched junction nucleotides: 4. CDR1 is LNHNV, CDR2 YYDKDF, per germline (reference sequence). The CDR3 length is 13 residues. CDR3 sequence: CATSKGQGAGQFF. CDR3 nucleotide sequence: TGTGCCACCAGCAAGGGACAGGGGGCTGGGCAGTTCTTC.

The gene calls are TRBV10-3 and TRBJ1-2; D remains ambiguous. The CDR3 contains 11 residues. Deletions cut 6 bases from V and 6 bases from J, with 8 bases between. Germline-derived CDR1 and CDR2 are ENHRY and SYGVKD. The CDR3 spells CAIRANDGYTF. The CDR3 DNA sequence: TGTGCCATCAGGGCCAATGATGGCTACACCTTC.

The V and J genes are TRBV6-6 and TRBJ2-1, with D perhaps TRBD1 or TRBD2 (5 bases each). Trimming left V 2 bases short and J 8 bases short, with 19 bases between. This CDR3 has 16 residues. The germline gives CDR1 MNHNY, CDR2 SVGAGI (reference sequence). CDR3 DNA: TGTGCCAGCAGTTACCTAAGTCCCGGGACCGGAGATGAGCAGTTCTTC. Translating it yields CASSYLSPGTGDEQFF.

This chain joins TRBV5-1 and TRBJ2-3, with D maybe TRBD2 (5 bases). The V gene's germline CDR1 is SGHRS and CDR2 YFSETQ. The V and J ends lost 4 bases and 2 bases respectively, with 17 bases between them. This CDR3 is built from 16 residues. The CDR3 region is CASSALGNDITDTQYF. CDR3 sequence (DNA): TGCGCCAGCAGCGCACTAGGTAATGATATCACAGATACGCAGTATTTT.

CDR3 coding DNA: TGTGCCAGCAGCTTGGGAAGGGATCGTGGCTACACCTTC. It yields the protein CASSLGRDRGYTF. This rearrangement joins TRBV5-6 to TRBJ1-2; D is uncertain. Germline-derived CDR1 and CDR2 are SGHDT and YYEEEE. V shed 0 bases and J shed 7 bases, with 10 bases lying between them. This CDR3 region has 13 residues.

The chain combines TRBV11-2 with TRBJ2-1, with D perhaps TRBD1 (5 bases). The length of the CDR3 is 13 residues. Germline V gene data show CDR1 as SGHAT and CDR2 as FQNNGV. V was clipped by 4 bases and J by 12 bases, with 16 bases between them. CDR3 sequence (DNA): TGTGCCAGCAGCTCAGAGTCAGGGATTGGGCAGTTCTTC. Translation gives CASSSESGIGQFF.

This chain links TRBV27 with TRBJ1-1; D not resolved. Germline values: CDR1 MNHEY, CDR2 SMNVEV (reference sequence). The CDR3 runs 13 residues. V lost 6 bases and J 5 bases, leaving 13 bases between the germline ends. CDR3 sequence: CASSNQGRTEAFF. CDR3 nucleotides: TGTGCCAGCAGCAACCAAGGCCGAACTGAAGCTTTCTTT.

The chain is built from TRBV18 and TRBJ2-7, with D tentatively TRBD1 (5 bases). The CDR3 has 13 residues. V gave up 3 bases and J gave up 5 bases, with 11 bases separating them. The germline gives CDR1 KGHSH, CDR2 LQKENI. This chain's CDR3 is CASSPIREHEQYF. The DNA for the CDR3 is TGTGCCAGCTCACCGATCAGGGAACACGAGCAGTACTTC.

The CDR3 nucleotides are TGTGCCAGCAGCCCAGACAGGGGCCACGGCTACACCTTC. The encoded protein is CASSPDRGHGYTF. The chain joins TRBV7-2 to TRBJ1-2; 8 nucleotides match TRBD1. The J segment lost 8 bases and the V segment lost 5 bases, leaving 7 bases of the junction unmatched. The CDR3 is 13 amino acids. Germline V CDR1 and CDR2: SGHTA, FQGNSA.